This entry lists 14 T cell receptor beta chains sequenced from one sample in a study of cytomegalovirus exposure and HLA in healthy donors listed by TCRdb under 2017. Library generation was performed with the immunoSEQ multiplex PCR assay. The multiplex PCR relied on a mix of 60 forward primers for TCR Vbeta segments and 13 reverse primers for TCR Jbeta segments. TCRdb's version of the immuneACCESS table is confined to in-frame rearrangements and falls short of the full clone set. An unresolved V gene accounts for under half of the shortfall where checked; the remainder is of unknown origin. The sample table shows fewer than 140,000 clones, and 80% to 90% are seen once. Of the sample, more than 1.5% falls within the top ten clones. The sequenced sample consisted of PBMCs. Source of these receptors: a man aged 45-65 years in good health and CMV-seronegative.

The rearrangement links TRBV4-1 to TRBJ2-5; D might be TRBD2 (5 bases). The CDR3 is made up of 14 amino acids. V lost 3 bases and J 4 bases, leaving 12 bases between the germline ends. Germline V gene data show CDR1 as MGHRA and CDR2 as YSYEKL. The CDR3 reads CASSQTGSGETQYF. The CDR3 region has the DNA TGCGCCAGCAGCCAGACGGGGTCGGGAGAGACCCAGTACTTC.

This chain connects TRBV19 to TRBJ1-1, with D hard to call. The germline gives CDR1 LNHDA, CDR2 SQIVND (reference sequence). The CDR3 covers 13 residues. Trimming cost V 10 bases and J 0 bases, with 12 bases left between them. The chain's CDR3 is CATNQHLNTEAFF. As DNA, the CDR3 is TGTGCCACAAACCAACATTTGAACACTGAAGCTTTCTTT.

The chain recombines TRBV5-1 with TRBJ2-5, with 7 bases identical to TRBD2. Germline loops: CDR1 SGHRS, CDR2 YFSETQ. V lost 4 bases and J lost 5; bases outside the gene matches: 11. The CDR3 consists of 15 residues. CDR3 sequence: CASSLQGGLGETQYF. Here the CDR3 DNA reads TGCGCCAGCAGCCTGCAGGGAGGGCTTGGGGAGACCCAGTACTTC.

The gene calls are TRBV6-1 and TRBJ1-5; perhaps TRBD1 as D (5 bases). Germline V lookup: CDR1 MNHNS, CDR2 SASEGT. The CDR3 length is 15 residues. The V end lost 4 bases, the J end lost 6 bases, and 16 bases lay between the germline ends. The CDR3 DNA reads TGTGCCAGCAGTGTCGAGGGAGGGGCTGGTCAGCCCCAGCATTTT. It yields the protein CASSVEGGAGQPQHF.

This clone was detected a few times. The chain is built from TRBV4-2 and TRBJ1-6, with D possibly TRBD1 on 5 matching bases. V was shortened by 1 base and J by 10 bases, with 14 bases between the two germline ends. This CDR3 has 15 residues. Germline CDR1 is LGHNA and CDR2 is YNFKEQ. CDR3 amino acids: CASSQGPGQRSPLHF. For the CDR3, the DNA is TGTGCCAGCAGCCAAGGTCCAGGGCAACGATCACCCCTCCACTTT.

The V and J genes are TRBV27 and TRBJ2-1; 9 bases match TRBD1. The ends lost 2 bases at V and 5 bases at J; junction bases unmatched: 4. CDR1 is MNHEY, CDR2 SMNVEV, per germline (reference sequence). The CDR3 totals 15 residues. CDR3 nucleotides: TGTGCCAGCAGTTTAGGGACAGGGACTCACAATGAGCAGTTCTTC. Protein product: CASSLGTGTHNEQFF.

The genes are TRBV7-2 and TRBJ1-2; 8 nucleotides line up with TRBD1. This CDR3 spans 17 amino acids. Germline trimming cut 5 bases from V and 3 bases from J; bases unmatched to any gene: 14. CDR1 SGHTA and CDR2 FQGNSA come from the germline V gene. CDR3 residues: CASSPDLPGTGDYGYTF. Written as DNA, the CDR3 is TGTGCCAGCAGCCCCGACTTACCTGGGACAGGAGACTATGGCTACACCTTC.

The chain combines TRBV7-2 with TRBJ2-7; the D gene is possibly TRBD1 (6 bases). Trimming removed 5 bases at V and 4 bases at J, with 15 bases between. CDR1 is SGHTA and CDR2 is FQGNSA in the germline V gene. The CDR3 runs 14 residues. The CDR3 nucleotides are TGTGCCAGCAGCAAAACGGGACAACTTTACGAGCAGTACTTC. It codes for CASSKTGQLYEQYF. The full variable domain, in which reference TRBV7-2 and TRBJ2-7 provide the parts outside the CDR3, is GAGVSQSPSNKVTEKGKDVELRCDPISGHTALYWYRQSLGQGLEFLIYFQGNSAPDKSGLPSDRFSAERTGGSVSTLTIQRTQQEDSAVYLCASSKTGQLYEQYFGPGTRLTVT.

The chain combines TRBV6-5 with TRBJ1-6; 7 bases fit TRBD1. The CDR3 length is 15 residues. The germline V gene encodes CDR1 MNHEY and CDR2 SVGAGI. Losses at the gene ends were 7 bases for V and 9 bases for J; bases not matched to a gene: 12. For the CDR3, the DNA is TGTGCCAGCAAAGCCCTCACAGGGGATTTTTCACCCCTCCACTTT. Protein product: CASKALTGDFSPLHF.

The J gene is TRBJ1-2, the V gene TRBV5-1, with unresolved D. V was clipped by 0 bases and J by 4 bases, with 7 bases between them. This CDR3 spans 13 amino acids. Germline CDR1 is SGHRS and CDR2 is YFSETQ. The CDR3, as DNA: TGCGCCAGCAGCTTGGAAGAGTTCTATGGCTACACCTTC. This gives the protein CASSLEEFYGYTF.

The chain combines TRBV4-3 with TRBJ1-3, with 8 nucleotides matching TRBD1. This CDR3 region has 16 residues. CDR1 LGHNA and CDR2 YSLEER come from the germline V gene. J lost 2 bases, V lost 3 bases, and 6 bases had no gene match. The CDR3 loop reads CASSQTGDWPGNTIYF. CDR3 nucleotides: TGCGCCAGCAGCCAGACAGGGGATTGGCCTGGAAACACCATATATTTT.

This clone has just one count. V gene TRBV27 combines with J gene TRBJ2-5; a weak D match, TRBD1 (7 bases). The V end lost 5 bases, the J end lost 0 bases, and 19 bases lay between the germline ends. This CDR3 contains 17 residues. From germline, CDR1 is MNHEY and CDR2 SMNVEV (reference sequence). Here the CDR3 DNA reads TGTGCCAGCAGTCCGAATCGGGGGACAGCGTACCAAGAGACCCAGTACTTC. The encoded protein is CASSPNRGTAYQETQYF.

V and J are TRBV7-3 and TRBJ2-2, with a tentative D call TRBD1 (6 bases). CDR1 SGHTA and CDR2 FQGTGA come from the germline V gene. The CDR3 sequence is 15 residues long. The V and J ends lost 4 bases and 0 bases respectively, with 9 bases between them. The chain's CDR3 is CASSSQGSNTGELFF. The CDR3 nucleotides are TGTGCCAGCAGCTCACAGGGTTCGAACACCGGGGAGCTGTTTTTT.

J is TRBJ1-2 and V is TRBV5-1; D is perhaps TRBD1 (6 bases). Germline CDR1 is SGHRS and CDR2 is YFSETQ. The CDR3 consists of 14 residues. Deletions cut 0 bases from V and 2 bases from J, with 8 bases between. In DNA, the CDR3 is TGCGCCAGCAGCTTGGGGGACACAAACTATGGCTACACCTTC. It codes for CASSLGDTNYGYTF.